Each of the 20 T cell receptor beta chains below was sequenced from the same sample in a study of beta chain features in type 1 diabetes. All of the isolated RNA was reverse transcribed, so expressed TCRB transcripts were sequenced. TCRdb's copy holds only in-frame clones and misses some; the assay was immunoSEQ multiplex PCR. Counted here are over 650,000 clones, about an eighth occurring once; the ten biggest clones make up 0.035% to 0.045%. General observations from the study: There was a moderate but significant shortening of TCRB CDR3s in all four CD4+ subsets of Type 1 diabetes patients.

For these TCRs, the target antigens are not known. The sample comprised naive CD4+ T cells from blood. The source of these receptors is a man aged 18 to 29 with type 1 diabetes.

This clone was seen more than once but under ten times. The same CDR3 can be traced to other DNA sequences in this sample. The rearrangement joins TRBV29-1 to TRBJ1-5; TRBD1 is a possible D gene (5 bases). Germline V gene sequence: CDR1 SQVTM, CDR2 ANQGSEA. Between the trimmed V and J ends, which lost 7 bases and 2 bases, there was a span of 9 bases. The CDR3 is 12 amino acids. The CDR3 coding sequence is TGCAGCGCTGGACAAGGCAATCAGCCCCAGCATTTT. Its protein is CSAGQGNQPQHF.

This clone has only a few counts. The chain joins TRBV2 to TRBJ2-7, with TRBD2 identical over 8 bases. The V and J ends lost 6 bases and 3 bases, in that order; junction bases with no gene match: 1. The CDR3 consists of 12 residues. CDR1 is SNHLY, CDR2 FYNNEI, per germline. CDR3 nucleotide sequence: TGTGCCAGCAGGGGGACTAGCTACGAGCAGTACTTC. This sequence encodes CASRGTSYEQYF.

The sample holds a few counts of this clone. The chain joins TRBV28 to TRBJ2-6; perhaps TRBD1 as D (6 bases). CDR1 and CDR2 from the germline V gene are MDHEN and SYDVKM. The CDR3 runs to 16 residues. V was clipped by 7 bases and J by 0 bases, with 13 bases between them. This CDR3 reads CASNRDTYSGANVLTF. The DNA for the CDR3 is TGTGCCAGCAACAGGGACACCTACTCTGGGGCCAACGTCCTGACTTTC.

This chain joins TRBV19 and TRBJ2-6, with TRBD1 matching over 9 bases. Germline V gene lookup returns CDR1 LNHDA and CDR2 SQIVND (reference sequence). CDR3 length: 16 amino acids. Unmatched junction bases numbered 4, after V lost 7 bases and J lost 0 bases. DNA for the CDR3: TGTGCCAGTACTCGGGACAGGGCCTCTGGGGCCAACGTCCTGACTTTC. Translation: CASTRDRASGANVLTF.

CDR3 loop: CASRQGARNTEAFF. The CDR3 DNA sequence: TGTGCCTCGAGACAGGGGGCGCGGAACACTGAAGCTTTCTTT. The V and J genes are TRBV30 and TRBJ1-1; 10 bases agree with TRBD1. Trimming removed 7 bases from V and 1 base from J; junction bases left unmatched: 6. The CDR3 loop spans 14 amino acids. The germline gives CDR1 GTSNPN, CDR2 SVGIG (reference sequence).

The chain joins TRBV29-1 to TRBJ2-5; possible D gene TRBD1, 7 bases. Trimming cost V 0 bases and J 7 bases, with 15 bases left between them. This CDR3 comprises 14 residues. Germline loops: CDR1 SQVTM, CDR2 ANQGSEA. CDR3 loop: CSVEDVPGGRTQYF. CDR3 nucleotide sequence: TGCAGCGTTGAAGATGTACCAGGGGGGAGGACCCAGTACTTC.

The chain combines TRBV10-2 with TRBJ2-1; 10 nucleotides line up with TRBD1. CDR3 length equals 12 residues. The trim removed 10 bases at V and 9 bases at J, leaving 6 bases unmatched. The germline V gene encodes CDR1 WSHSY and CDR2 SAAADI. Written as DNA, the CDR3 is TGCGCCACATCAGGGACAGGGGTTGAGCAGTTCTTC. Translation: CATSGTGVEQFF.

This clone was detected a few times. This rearrangement joins TRBV29-1 to TRBJ1-1; a weak D match, TRBD1 (5 bases). From germline, CDR1 is SQVTM and CDR2 ANQGSEA. V shed 6 bases and J shed 5 bases, with 16 bases lying between them. This CDR3 has 13 residues. The CDR3 sequence is CSVTAIGGTEAFF. CDR3 coding DNA: TGCAGCGTGACAGCCATCGGAGGGACTGAAGCTTTCTTT.

This chain links TRBV30 with TRBJ1-1, with no clear D. Germline V gives CDR1 GTSNPN, CDR2 SVGIG (reference sequence). CDR3 length: 14 amino acids. The ends were cut back, 0 bases at V and 5 bases at J, with 13 bases in the middle. The CDR3 region has the DNA TGTGCCTGGAGTGTTGGTACTGTGGGGACTGAAGCTTTCTTT. It is translated as CAWSVGTVGTEAFF.

This clone was seen more than once but under ten times. The J gene is TRBJ1-5, the V gene TRBV21-1. TRBV21-1 has pseudogene status. The CDR3 consists of 15 residues. The CDR3 DNA follows: TGTGCCAGCAGTGAAGGGGACCCGCTTCGGCAGCCCCAGCATTTT. Protein product: CASSEGDPLRQPQHF.

The genes are TRBV25-1 and TRBJ2-1, with 8 bases identical to TRBD2. Unmatched junction bases numbered 10, after V lost 0 bases and J lost 9 bases. Germline V gives CDR1 MGHDK, CDR2 SYGVNS. The CDR3 has 16 residues. CDR3 sequence: CASSEYDSGGSGEQFF. CDR3 DNA: TGTGCCAGCAGTGAATATGACAGCGGGGGAAGCGGTGAGCAGTTCTTC.

The V call is TRBV7-2, the J call TRBJ2-5; D possibly uses TRBD1 or TRBD2 (5 bases each). CDR3 size: 16 residues. Trimming removed 5 bases at V and 0 bases at J, with 16 bases between. CDR1 is SGHTA and CDR2 is FQGNSA in the germline V gene. The CDR3 DNA sequence: TGTGCCAGCAGCCCTTTGGGGACGCTCTACCAAGAGACCCAGTACTTC. Protein product: CASSPLGTLYQETQYF. The entire variable domain, with the rest obtained from reference TRBV7-2 and TRBJ2-5, is as follows: GAGVSQSPSNKVTEKGKDVELRCDPISGHTALYWYRQSLGQGLEFLIYFQGNSAPDKSGLPSDRFSAERTGGSVSTLTIQRTQQEDSAVYLCASSPLGTLYQETQYFGPGTRLLVL.

J is TRBJ1-6 and V is TRBV28, with D possibly TRBD1 on 5 matching bases. The CDR3 covers 14 residues. V was clipped by 5 bases and J by 5 bases, with 10 bases between them. Germline-derived CDR1 and CDR2 are MDHEN and SYDVKM. The CDR3 region is CASSTGRDNSPLHF. The DNA of the CDR3 is TGTGCCAGCAGTACGGGACGGGATAATTCACCCCTCCACTTT. Filled out from reference TRBV28 and TRBJ1-6, the complete variable domain reads DVKVTQSSRYLVKRTGEKVFLECVQDMDHENMFWYRQDPGLGLRLIYFSYDVKMKEKGDIPEGYSVSREKKERFSLILESASTNQTSMYLCASSTGRDNSPLHFGNGTRLTVT.

In its sample, this clone was seen a few times. The CDR3 is CACAGRDSYNEQFF. The DNA of the CDR3 is TGTGCCTGCGCGGGGCGGGACTCCTACAATGAGCAGTTCTTC. V and J are TRBV13 and TRBJ2-1, with D tentatively TRBD2 (6 bases). The CDR3 is made up of 14 amino acids. The germline V and J ends were trimmed by 11 bases and 0 bases, with 14 bases remaining between them. In germline, CDR1 is PRHDT, CDR2 FYEKMQ (reference sequence).

The V gene is TRBV5-1, the J gene TRBJ2-1; 11 positions match TRBD2. The V and J ends lost 4 bases and 4 bases, in that order; junction bases with no gene match: 4. Germline V gene sequence: CDR1 SGHRS, CDR2 YFSETQ. CDR3 size: 15 residues. The CDR3: CASSPRTSGYNEQFF. CDR3 in DNA: TGCGCCAGCAGCCCTCGGACTAGCGGGTACAATGAGCAGTTCTTC.

The chain has TRBV6-1 and TRBJ2-5; D is possibly TRBD2 (7 bases). V was shortened by 4 bases and J by 5 bases, with 17 bases between the two germline ends. Germline CDR1 is MNHNS and CDR2 is SASEGT. The CDR3 is 15 amino acids. The CDR3 region is CASSVILGGGETQYF. The DNA for the CDR3 is TGTGCCAGCAGTGTAATTTTGGGAGGGGGGGAGACCCAGTACTTC.

This rearrangement joins TRBV5-1 to TRBJ1-1; D gene unclear. V dropped 2 bases and J dropped 2 bases, with 10 bases sitting between them. CDR1 is SGHRS and CDR2 is YFSETQ in the germline V gene. The CDR3 is 14 amino acids. CDR3 sequence reads: CASSFGLANTEAFF. CDR3 in DNA: TGCGCCAGCAGCTTCGGGCTGGCAAACACTGAAGCTTTCTTT.

This clone occurred a few times. The chain employs TRBV11-2 and TRBJ1-5; D unresolved. Germline CDR1 SGHAT, CDR2 FQNNGV. The CDR3 contains 14 residues. V lost 3 bases and J 7 bases, leaving 13 bases between the germline ends. The CDR3 sequence: CASSFGGGGQPQHF. The CDR3 DNA reads as TGTGCCAGCAGCTTCGGAGGCGGTGGGCAGCCCCAGCATTTT.

With respect to this clone: This specimen includes other DNA sequences encoding the same CDR3. The chain's CDR3 is CSVAGRLNTEAFF. In DNA, the CDR3 is TGCAGCGTTGCGGGGAGGTTGAACACTGAAGCTTTCTTT. This chain uses TRBV29-1 with TRBJ1-1; D unresolved. Trimming pared 4 bases from V and 0 bases from J, leaving 9 bases between. The CDR3 is 13 amino acids. The germline V gene encodes CDR1 SQVTM and CDR2 ANQGSEA.

CDR3 bases: TGTGCCAGCAGGGCCACAGGCTACCGGGACACTGAAGCTTTCTTT. Amino acid sequence: CASRATGYRDTEAFF. V usage is TRBV28 and J usage is TRBJ1-1; the D gene is possibly TRBD1 (5 bases). The CDR3 sequence is 15 residues long. V was cut by 6 bases and J by 3 bases, with 17 bases left in between. CDR1 and CDR2 (germline): MDHEN, SYDVKM.